The 30 T cell receptor beta chains below come from one sample, sequenced in a study of radiotherapy plus CTLA-4 blockade in lung cancer. Data came from immunoSEQ multiplex PCR; TCRdb stores just in-frame clones and leaves some out. The sample shows over 10,000 clones, about 80% of them seen only once. The source material was peripheral blood, sampled from a patient treated with radiotherapy plus ipilimumab. Source of these receptors: a human donor with non-small cell lung cancer that progressed on radiotherapy plus ipilimumab.

V usage is TRBV19 and J usage is TRBJ1-6; D might be TRBD1 (6 bases). CDR3 size: 16 residues. Germline V gives CDR1 LNHDA, CDR2 SQIVND (reference sequence). V lost 1 base to trimming and J lost 9 bases, with 16 bases between them. This chain's CDR3 is CASSIGTLVGASPLHF. As DNA, the CDR3 is TGTGCCAGTAGTATAGGCACCCTCGTGGGGGCTTCACCCCTCCACTTT.

The chain carries TRBV9 and TRBJ1-2; D call uncertain. Deletions cut 0 bases from V and 4 bases from J, with 10 bases between. The length of the CDR3 is 14 residues. CDR1 is SGDLS and CDR2 is YYNGEE in the germline V gene. CDR3 nucleotide sequence: TGTGCCAGCAGCGTAGCCCTGGACCCCTATGGCTACACCTTC. As protein: CASSVALDPYGYTF.

This clone was observed once. The rearrangement links TRBV19 to TRBJ2-4, with 7 bases matching TRBD2. The CDR3 is 15 amino acids. The germline V gene encodes CDR1 LNHDA and CDR2 SQIVND (reference sequence). V gave up 5 bases and J gave up 3 bases; unmatched junction bases: 7. The CDR3 nucleotides read TGTGCCAGTAGTGGACCGGGACTAATCAAAAACATTCAGTACTTC. It encodes CASSGPGLIKNIQYF.

The chain couples TRBV5-1 to TRBJ2-3; possibly TRBD2 for D (6 bases). V lost 0 bases to trimming and J lost 6 bases, with 17 bases between them. Per the germline V gene, CDR1 is SGHRS and CDR2 is YFSETQ. CDR3 length: 16 amino acids. The CDR3 DNA sequence: TGCGCCAGCAGCTTGGTGGGACCGGGACTTATGGATACGCAGTATTTT. Amino acids: CASSLVGPGLMDTQYF.

This clone was observed a handful of times. This chain joins TRBV18 and TRBJ1-1; 7 nucleotides agree with TRBD1. Germline values: CDR1 KGHSH, CDR2 LQKENI. V lost 4 bases to trimming and J lost 2 bases; unmatched junction nucleotides: 4. The CDR3 is 14 residues long. The CDR3 is CASSLQGGNTEAFF. CDR3 DNA sequence: TGTGCCAGCTCACTTCAAGGGGGCAACACTGAAGCTTTCTTT.

V and J are TRBV6-1 and TRBJ1-4, with D maybe TRBD1 (6 bases). Trimming left V 6 bases short and J 3 bases short, with 11 bases between. Germline lookup yields CDR1 MNHNS and CDR2 SASEGT. The CDR3 extends over 14 amino acids. CDR3 amino acids: CASSAQGSNEKLFF. The CDR3 bases are TGTGCCAGCAGCGCACAGGGTTCTAATGAAAAACTGTTTTTT.

V usage is TRBV6-6 and J usage is TRBJ2-5; 9 bases are a match to TRBD1. The CDR3 covers 16 residues. The germline CDR1 and CDR2 sequences are MNHNY and SVGAGI (reference sequence). The V and J ends lost 2 bases and 4 bases, in that order; junction bases with no gene match: 8. DNA of the CDR3: TGTGCCAGCAGTTACCCTGGGACAGGGCGGGGAGAGACCCAGTACTTC. It codes for CASSYPGTGRGETQYF.

This clone was seen a single time. The chain uses TRBV19 and TRBJ2-7; D may be TRBD2 (8 bases). Trimming stripped 6 bases from V and 6 bases from J, with 18 bases between. Germline lookup yields CDR1 LNHDA and CDR2 SQIVND (reference sequence). The CDR3 extends over 14 amino acids. CDR3: CASSREGARAEQYF. CDR3 DNA sequence: TGTGCCAGTAGCCGGGAGGGGGCGCGTGCCGAGCAGTACTTC.

A single count supports this clone. J is TRBJ1-3 and V is TRBV27, with a possible D match to TRBD1 (6 bases). With 3 bases removed from V and 2 bases from J, the gap between germline ends came to 11 bases. The CDR3 covers 15 residues. Germline V CDR1 and CDR2: MNHEY, SMNVEV (reference sequence). This CDR3 is CASSLFPGAGNTIYF. The CDR3 DNA sequence: TGTGCCAGCAGTTTGTTCCCAGGGGCTGGAAACACCATATATTTT.

This chain uses TRBV11-2 with TRBJ2-1; 7 bases agree with TRBD2. This CDR3 is 16 amino acids long. The trim removed 4 bases at V and 6 bases at J, leaving 12 bases unmatched. Germline V gene sequence: CDR1 SGHAT, CDR2 FQNNGV. The CDR3 bases are TGTGCCAGCAGCTCGAGGTGGAACGGGGGGATCAATGAGCAGTTCTTC. Its translation is CASSSRWNGGINEQFF.

The V call is TRBV27, the J call TRBJ1-1; 9 nucleotides align to TRBD1. This CDR3 has 16 amino acids. CDR1 is MNHEY and CDR2 is SMNVEV in the germline V gene (reference sequence). Trimming took 1 base from V and 4 from J; bases not matched to a gene: 7. The DNA of the CDR3 is TGTGCCAGCAGTTTATTCCCGACAGGGGGTGGCACTGAAGCTTTCTTT. It translates to CASSLFPTGGGTEAFF.

The CDR3 here is CASSEAGLLTGNTIYF. DNA of the CDR3: TGTGCCAGCAGTGAAGCAGGATTACTCACCGGAAACACCATATATTTT. The chain joins TRBV6-1 to TRBJ1-3; D is ambiguous. There are 16 residues in the CDR3. V lost 0 bases, J lost 4 bases, and 13 bases lay in between. Germline loops: CDR1 MNHNS, CDR2 SASEGT.

This clone is medium-sized in the sample. The V and J genes are TRBV5-4 and TRBJ2-7; 7 bases are shared with TRBD1. V was clipped by 0 bases and J by 5 bases; unmatched bases: 2. CDR3 length: 13 residues. CDR1 is SGHNT, CDR2 YYREEE, per germline (reference sequence). The CDR3, as DNA: TGTGCCAGCAGCTTGGACAGGGGCAACGAGCAGTACTTC. Translated: CASSLDRGNEQYF.

The chain recombines TRBV5-4 with TRBJ1-6, with TRBD1 matching over 8 bases. The germline CDR1 and CDR2 sequences are SGHNT and YYREEE (reference sequence). Trimming took 2 bases from V and 6 from J; bases not matched to a gene: 4. This CDR3 spans 15 amino acids. CDR3 residues: CASSFTGGRNSPLHF. The DNA of the CDR3 is TGTGCCAGCAGCTTTACAGGGGGTCGTAATTCACCCCTCCACTTT. Complete variable domain (other parts from reference TRBV5-4 and TRBJ1-6): ETGVTQSPTHLIKTRGQQVTLRCSSQSGHNTVSWYQQALGQGPQFIFQYYREEENGRGNFPPRFSGLQFPNYSSELNVNALELDDSALYLCASSFTGGRNSPLHFGNGTRLTVT.

Comments on this clone: One end of the junction is discordant with germline, which a read error may explain. This chain connects TRBV6-6 to TRBJ2-7, with D tentatively TRBD1 (5 bases). The CDR3 is made up of 10 amino acids. Per germline, CDR1 MNHNY and CDR2 SVGAGI (reference sequence). CDR3 nucleotides: TGTGCCAGCAGTGGCCAGGGTCTGAGCTTC. Amino acid sequence: CASSGQGLSF.

The chain recombines TRBV28 with TRBJ2-6, with D perhaps given as TRBD1 or TRBD2 (5 bases each). The CDR3 is 18 amino acids. V dropped 6 bases and J dropped 1 base, with 19 bases sitting between them. Germline CDR1 is MDHEN and CDR2 is SYDVKM. CDR3 nucleotides: TGTGCCAGCAGACCCGTAGGGACCCGGAATTCTGGGGCCAACGTCCTGACTTTC. Protein: CASRPVGTRNSGANVLTF. Looking up the rest from reference TRBV28 and TRBJ2-6 gives the full variable domain: DVKVTQSSRYLVKRTGEKVFLECVQDMDHENMFWYRQDPGLGLRLIYFSYDVKMKEKGDIPEGYSVSREKKERFSLILESASTNQTSMYLCASRPVGTRNSGANVLTFGAGSRLTVL.

As for this clone: At one boundary the junction diverges from the germline segment, which might be a read error. The chain links TRBV7-7 to TRBJ2-5; 7 bases match TRBD2. From germline, CDR1 is SSHAT and CDR2 FNYEAQ (reference sequence). This CDR3 region has 17 residues. Here the CDR3 DNA reads TGTGCTAGCAGCCCCTTCGGGCTAGCGGAGACCCAAGAGACCCAGTACTTC. This gives the protein CASSPFGLAETQETQYF. The full variable domain, with the rest looked up from reference TRBV7-7 and TRBJ2-5, is GAGVSQSPRYKVTKRGQDVTLRCDPISSHATLYWYQQALGQGPEFLTYFNYEAQPDKSGLPSDRFSAERPEGSISTLTIQRTEQRDSAMYRCASSPFGLAETQETQYFGPGTRLLVL.

J is TRBJ2-7 and V is TRBV27; 9 positions match TRBD1. Germline V gives CDR1 MNHEY, CDR2 SMNVEV (reference sequence). The CDR3 has 16 residues. Trimming at V came to 5 bases and at J to 5 bases, leaving 13 bases not matched to a gene. The CDR3 reads CASSNTGGTAPDEQYF. The CDR3 nucleotides are TGTGCCAGCAGTAATACAGGGGGCACTGCACCTGACGAGCAGTACTTC.

The CDR3 region has the DNA TGTGCCAGCAGTGACTCAGGGACGGGGACAGATACGCAGTATTTT. Residues: CASSDSGTGTDTQYF. The chain links TRBV2 to TRBJ2-3, with D possibly called TRBD1 or TRBD2 (5 bases each). Germline CDR1 and CDR2: SNHLY and FYNNEI. CDR3 length: 15 amino acids. Trimming left V 3 bases short and J 3 bases short, with 13 bases between.

The CDR3 loop is CASSHGWGTGELFF. In DNA form, the CDR3 reads TGCGCCAGCAGCCACGGATGGGGCACCGGGGAGCTGTTTTTT. This chain connects TRBV5-1 to TRBJ2-2; D is unresolved. CDR3 length equals 14 residues. Trimming left V 4 bases short and J 4 bases short, with 11 bases between. CDR1 and CDR2 from the germline V gene are SGHRS and YFSETQ.

This clone was detected once. This sequence joins TRBV6-9 and TRBJ1-6, with 7 bases aligning to TRBD1. Germline V lookup: CDR1 MNHGY, CDR2 SVAAGI. The junction had 16 bases not matched to a gene; V was cut back by 0 bases and J by 8 bases. The CDR3 sequence is 19 residues long. The CDR3 protein is CASSYSEFPGQWGYSPLHF. CDR3 bases: TGTGCCAGCAGTTATTCTGAATTTCCGGGACAGTGGGGATATTCACCCCTCCACTTT.

The rearrangement uses TRBV27 and TRBJ1-1, with a tentative D call TRBD1 (5 bases). The CDR3 loop spans 14 amino acids. Germline CDR1 MNHEY, CDR2 SMNVEV (reference sequence). Trimming removed 0 bases from V and 7 bases from J, with 12 bases in between. The CDR3, as DNA: TGTGCCAGCAGTTTATCTACTGGGGGGATTGAAGCTTTCTTT. Its protein is CASSLSTGGIEAFF.

The chain uses TRBV6-1 and TRBJ2-7, with TRBD2 identical over 8 bases. Germline-derived CDR1 and CDR2 are MNHNS and SASEGT. This CDR3 contains 14 residues. The ends lost 11 bases at V and 0 bases at J; junction bases unmatched: 9. The CDR3 protein is CAAAVAGSSYEQYF. The CDR3 nucleotides read TGTGCCGCGGCAGTAGCGGGGAGCTCCTACGAGCAGTACTTC.

The rearrangement joins TRBV5-6 to TRBJ1-1; no clear D gene. Germline V gene data show CDR1 as SGHDT and CDR2 as YYEEEE. Trimming took 0 bases from V and 4 from J, leaving 4 bases between them. The CDR3 consists of 12 residues. The CDR3 nucleotides read TGTGCCAGCAGCTTGGATGCCACTGAAGCTTTCTTT. Its protein product is CASSLDATEAFF.

CDR3 nucleotides: TGCGCCAGCAGCTTGGATCCTAGCGGGGTAGCCTACGAGCAGTACTTC. Translation gives CASSLDPSGVAYEQYF. V usage is TRBV5-1 and J usage is TRBJ2-7; 9 nucleotides align to TRBD2. The trim removed 0 bases at V and 2 bases at J, leaving 6 bases unmatched. Germline assignment: CDR1 SGHRS and CDR2 YFSETQ. The CDR3 spans 16 residues. The variable domain in full, with the rest retrieved from reference TRBV5-1 and TRBJ2-7, is KAGVTQTPRYLIKTRGQQVTLSCSPISGHRSVSWYQQTPGQGLQFLFEYFSETQRNKGNFPGRFSGRQFSNSRSEMNVSTLELGDSALYLCASSLDPSGVAYEQYFGPGTRLTVT.

V is TRBV5-1 and J is TRBJ2-7; D is ambiguous. The germline V gene encodes CDR1 SGHRS and CDR2 YFSETQ. This CDR3 has 15 residues. V lost 4 bases and J 2 bases, leaving 16 bases between the germline ends. The CDR3 region is CASSPLAPGAYEQYF. In DNA form, the CDR3 reads TGCGCCAGCAGCCCCCTCGCCCCCGGAGCCTACGAGCAGTACTTC.

The chain recombines TRBV4-1 with TRBJ2-7; the D is unclear. V shed 1 base and J shed 2 bases, with 12 bases lying between them. Germline V gives CDR1 MGHRA, CDR2 YSYEKL. The CDR3 spans 15 residues. For the CDR3, the DNA is TGCGCCAGCAGCCAAGTTCTGGGAACCACCTACGAGCAGTACTTC. Translated, it gives CASSQVLGTTYEQYF.

V gene TRBV5-6 combines with J gene TRBJ2-2, with 7 bases aligning to TRBD1. After removal of 6 bases from V and 5 bases from J, the junction contained 7 bases not matched to a gene. Looked up from germline, CDR1 is SGHDT and CDR2 is YYEEEE. The CDR3 has 14 amino acids. Here the CDR3 DNA reads TGTGCCAGCAACCGACAGGGTACAACCGGGGAGCTGTTTTTT. It translates to CASNRQGTTGELFF.

J is TRBJ1-2 and V is TRBV6-6; D may be TRBD1 (5 bases). V dropped 0 bases and J dropped 7 bases, with 15 bases sitting between them. The CDR3 has 15 residues. Germline V lookup: CDR1 MNHNY, CDR2 SVGAGI (reference sequence). DNA of the CDR3: TGTGCCAGCAGTTACTCGATGGAGGGGCAGGGTGGCTACACCTTC. Its translation: CASSYSMEGQGGYTF.

The V gene is TRBV19, the J gene TRBJ1-1; D is possibly TRBD1 (5 bases). Between the trimmed V and J ends, which lost 5 bases and 1 base, there was a span of 8 bases. The CDR3 sequence is 13 residues long. From germline, CDR1 is LNHDA and CDR2 SQIVND (reference sequence). The CDR3 sequence: CASSSQGNTEAFF. DNA for the CDR3: TGTGCCAGTAGTTCTCAGGGGAACACTGAAGCTTTCTTT. Using reference TRBV19 and TRBJ1-1 for the parts outside the CDR3, the full variable domain is DGGITQSPKYLFRKEGQNVTLSCEQNLNHDAMYWYRQDPGQGLRLIYYSQIVNDFQKGDIAEGYSVSREKKESFPLTVTSAQKNPTAFYLCASSSQGNTEAFFGQGTRLTVV.